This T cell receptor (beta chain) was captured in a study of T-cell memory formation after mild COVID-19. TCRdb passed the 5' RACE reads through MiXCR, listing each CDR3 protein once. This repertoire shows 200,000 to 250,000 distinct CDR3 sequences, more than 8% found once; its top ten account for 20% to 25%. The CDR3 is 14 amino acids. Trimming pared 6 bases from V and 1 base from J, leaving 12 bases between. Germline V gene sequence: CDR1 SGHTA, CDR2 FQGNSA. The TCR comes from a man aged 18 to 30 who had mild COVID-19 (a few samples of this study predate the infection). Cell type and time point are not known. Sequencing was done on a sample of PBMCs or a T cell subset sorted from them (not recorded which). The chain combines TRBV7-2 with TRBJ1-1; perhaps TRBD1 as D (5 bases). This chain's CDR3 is CASRVGTGNTEAFF. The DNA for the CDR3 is TGTGCCAGCAGGGTGGGAACAGGGAACACTGAAGCTTTCTTT.